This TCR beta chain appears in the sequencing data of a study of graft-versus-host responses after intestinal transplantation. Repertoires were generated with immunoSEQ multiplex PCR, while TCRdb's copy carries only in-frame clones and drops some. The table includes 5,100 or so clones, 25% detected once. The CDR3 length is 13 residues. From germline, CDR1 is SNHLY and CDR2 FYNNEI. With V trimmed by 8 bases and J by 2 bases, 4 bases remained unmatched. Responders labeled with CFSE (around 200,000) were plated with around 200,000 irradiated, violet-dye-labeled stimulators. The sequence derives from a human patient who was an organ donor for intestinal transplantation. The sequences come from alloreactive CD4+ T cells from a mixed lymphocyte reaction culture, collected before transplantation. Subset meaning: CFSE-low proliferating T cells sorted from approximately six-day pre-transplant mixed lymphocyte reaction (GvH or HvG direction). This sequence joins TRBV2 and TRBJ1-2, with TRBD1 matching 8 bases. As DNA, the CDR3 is TGTGCCAGCGCCCGGACAGGGAACTATGGCTACACCTTC. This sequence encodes CASARTGNYGYTF. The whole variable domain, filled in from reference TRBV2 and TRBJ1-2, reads EPEVTQTPSHQVTQMGQEVILRCVPISNHLYFYWYRQILGQKVEFLVSFYNNEISEKSEIFDDQFSVERPDGSNFTLKIRSTKLEDSAMYFCASARTGNYGYTFGSGTRLTVV.